Each of the 28 T cell receptor beta chains below was sequenced from the same sample in a study of regulatory T cells in long-lasting Graves disease. Both iRepertoire HTBI primers and Arm-PCR of CDR3 regions were used to build the TCR beta libraries. One entry per CDR3 protein results from TCRdb running MiXCR on the multiplex PCR reads. The sample records around 400,000 distinct CDR3 sequences, 20% to 25% being singletons. Time point noted: persistent/refractory GD, antithyroid drugs over 5 years with positive TRAb. The TCR library used RNA extracted from PBMCs. Sequencing used peripheral blood mononuclear cells (PBMCs), obtained when the disease was refractory, from a patient treated with antithyroid drugs. The receptor set was obtained from a female donor with Graves disease.

At least ten counts were recorded for this clonotype. V gene TRBV2 combines with J gene TRBJ2-7; D is unclear. Germline V gene data show CDR1 as SNHLY and CDR2 as FYNNEI. The CDR3 spans 10 residues. V was cut by 7 bases and J by 3 bases, with 4 bases left in between. Here the CDR3 reads CASIGYEQYF. In DNA, the CDR3 is TGTGCCAGCATAGGCTACGAGCAGTACTTC.

This clonotype showed up many times. This chain uses TRBV28 with TRBJ2-7, with D perhaps TRBD2 (6 bases). V was clipped by 3 bases and J by 7 bases, with 16 bases between them. The length of the CDR3 is 14 residues. Germline V CDR1 and CDR2: MDHEN, SYDVKM. Here the CDR3 DNA reads TGTGCCAGCAGTTTTGGGGGAATGGCGGGGGAGCAGTACTTC. Translation gives CASSFGGMAGEQYF.

This clonotype was recorded at least ten times. The genes are TRBV3-1 and TRBJ1-1, with D maybe TRBD1 (5 bases). Germline CDR1 LGHDT, CDR2 YNNKEL (reference sequence). The CDR3 contains 14 residues. The CDR3 sequence is CASSGDRMNTEAFF. The CDR3, as DNA: TGTGCTAGTTCGGGCGACAGAATGAACACTGAAGCTTTCTTT. The full variable domain, its missing parts supplied by reference TRBV3-1 and TRBJ1-1, is DTAVSQTPKYLVTQMGNDKSIKCEQNLGHDTMYWYKQDSKKFLKIMFSYNNKELIINETVPNRFSPKSPDKAHLNLHINSLELGDSAVYFCASSGDRMNTEAFFGQGTRLTVV.

This clonotype has only a few counts. This chain connects TRBV25-1 to TRBJ2-7, with no clear D. Trimming left V 5 bases short and J 4 bases short, with 6 bases between. Germline assignment: CDR1 MGHDK and CDR2 SYGVNS. The CDR3 totals 11 residues. In nucleotides, the CDR3 is TGTGCCAGCAGTATGGGGTACGAGCAGTACTTC. This encodes CASSMGYEQYF.

This clonotype was detected many times. The chain has TRBV6-9 and TRBJ2-4, with no clear D. CDR3 length: 16 residues. Trimming removed 3 bases at V and 3 bases at J, with 15 bases between. Germline V gene sequence: CDR1 MNHGY, CDR2 SVAAGI. The DNA for the CDR3 is TGTGCCAGCAGTTACTCCCGGACGGCTAACAAAAACATTCAGTACTTC. It translates to CASSYSRTANKNIQYF.

This chain uses TRBV3-1 with TRBJ2-2, with TRBD1 matching over 9 bases. This CDR3 contains 16 residues. With 4 bases clipped from V and 5 bases from J, the junction kept 8 bases outside the gene matches. Germline V gene sequence: CDR1 LGHDT, CDR2 YNNKEL (reference sequence). CDR3 in DNA: TGTGCCAGCAGCCGAGGGACAGGGCGGAGAACCGGGGAGCTGTTTTTT. Protein product: CASSRGTGRRTGELFF.

This clonotype was counted ten times or more. The chain employs TRBV20-1 and TRBJ2-5; 7 bases are shared with TRBD1. The CDR3 runs to 15 residues. Germline trimming cut 3 bases from V and 1 base from J; bases unmatched to any gene: 8. Germline V CDR1 and CDR2: DFQATT, SNEGSKA (reference sequence). CDR3 amino acids: CSARTTGIAQETQYF. In DNA form, the CDR3 reads TGCAGTGCTAGGACGACAGGGATAGCCCAAGAGACCCAGTACTTC.

This clonotype was recorded many times. The V gene is TRBV28, the J gene TRBJ2-5; 7 bases match TRBD1. The germline gives CDR1 MDHEN, CDR2 SYDVKM. With 3 bases clipped from V and 1 base from J, the junction kept 8 bases outside the gene matches. This CDR3 contains 16 residues. The DNA of the CDR3 is TGTGCCAGCAGTTTCAAGACAGGGAACCCCCAAGAGACCCAGTACTTC. It encodes CASSFKTGNPQETQYF.

The chain is built from TRBV7-2 and TRBJ1-3; the D is unclear. V was trimmed by 8 bases and J by 0 bases, leaving 11 bases between them. The germline V gene encodes CDR1 SGHTA and CDR2 FQGNSA. The CDR3 is 14 residues long. In DNA, the CDR3 is TGTGCCAGCCGCCAACCTAGCTCTGGAAACACCATATATTTT. This sequence encodes CASRQPSSGNTIYF. Variable domain in full (rest from reference TRBV7-2 and TRBJ1-3): GAGVSQSPSNKVTEKGKDVELRCDPISGHTALYWYRQSLGQGLEFLIYFQGNSAPDKSGLPSDRFSAERTGGSVSTLTIQRTQQEDSAVYLCASRQPSSGNTIYFGEGSWLTVV.

This clonotype has at least ten counts. The rearrangement uses TRBV20-1 and TRBJ2-5, with unresolved D. V lost 4 bases and J lost 5, with 14 bases in between. In germline, CDR1 is DFQATT, CDR2 SNEGSKA (reference sequence). This CDR3 has 13 residues. The DNA for the CDR3 is TGCAGTGCTATTATCAGTATGGGGGAGACCCAGTACTTC. This gives the protein CSAIISMGETQYF.

With regard to this clonotype: One end of the junction fails to match germline, which may point to a read error. V and J are TRBV2 and TRBJ2-5, with 9 bases fitting TRBD2. The CDR3 sequence is 15 residues long. Looked up from germline, CDR1 is SNHLY and CDR2 is FYNNEI. This chain's CDR3 is CAGSWTLAGQETQYF. CDR3 nucleotides: TGTGCCGGCAGCTGGACGCTAGCGGGGCAAGAGACCCAGTACTTC.

A note on this clonotype: This CDR3 fails to terminate in the conserved phenylalanine or tryptophan, so it likely reflects a read error. The CDR3 reads CASSLLAGQESQYY. CDR3 nucleotides: TGTGCCAGCAGCTTACTAGCGGGACAAGAGTCCCAGTACTAC. The rearrangement joins TRBV7-2 to TRBJ2-5, with 9 bases aligning to TRBD2. There are 14 residues in the CDR3. Germline V gene data show CDR1 as SGHTA and CDR2 as FQGNSA.

This rearrangement joins TRBV7-9 to TRBJ2-5; 7 bases match TRBD2. V was clipped by 1 base and J by 2 bases; unmatched bases: 7. Germline V lookup: CDR1 SEHNR, CDR2 FQNEAQ (reference sequence). The CDR3 is made up of 16 amino acids. DNA of the CDR3: TGTGCCAGCAGCTTAGAAGTGGGAGGGGTACAAGAGACCCAGTACTTC. This translates into CASSLEVGGVQETQYF. Full variable domain (outside the CDR3, taken from reference TRBV7-9 and TRBJ2-5): DTGVSQNPRHKITKRGQNVTFRCDPISEHNRLYWYRQTLGQGPEFLTYFQNEAQLEKSRLLSDRFSAERPKGSFSTLEIQRTEQGDSAMYLCASSLEVGGVQETQYFGPGTRLLVL.

This clonotype was seen a handful of times. The chain is built from TRBV28 and TRBJ2-1; 7 nucleotides match TRBD1. V lost 4 bases to trimming and J lost 8 bases; unmatched junction nucleotides: 14. The germline CDR1 and CDR2 sequences are MDHEN and SYDVKM. The CDR3 has 16 residues. CDR3 in amino acids: CASSYKTGELVDEQFF. The CDR3 nucleotides read TGTGCCAGCAGTTATAAAACAGGGGAACTAGTCGATGAGCAGTTCTTC.

This clonotype was detected only once. This sequence joins TRBV7-6 and TRBJ2-2; D is uncertain. This CDR3 has 15 amino acids. Trimming shortened V by 5 bases and J by 2 bases, and 12 bases separated the two germline ends. The germline CDR1 and CDR2 sequences are SGHVS and FNYEAQ. The CDR3 loop reads CASSPFTPNTGELFF. CDR3 nucleotide sequence: TGTGCCAGCAGCCCCTTTACACCCAACACCGGGGAGCTGTTTTTT. The full variable domain, completed using reference TRBV7-6 and TRBJ2-2, is GAGVSQSPRYKVTKRGQDVALRCDPISGHVSLYWYRQALGQGPEFLTYFNYEAQQDKSGLPNDRFSAERPEGSISTLTIQRTEQRDSAMYRCASSPFTPNTGELFFGEGSRLTVL.

This clonotype was observed a handful of times. V gene TRBV19 combines with J gene TRBJ2-6; D might be TRBD1 (6 bases). Germline V gene sequence: CDR1 LNHDA, CDR2 SQIVND (reference sequence). The CDR3 length is 16 residues. V lost 4 bases, J lost 11 bases, and 21 bases lay in between. The CDR3 DNA follows: TGTGCCAGTAGTACTGAACAGGGAAACGGACCCCACGTCCTGACTTTC. This codes for CASSTEQGNGPHVLTF.

This clonotype appeared many times. The rearrangement links TRBV28 to TRBJ1-3; weak D call: TRBD1 (6 bases). CDR3 length equals 14 residues. The V end was cut by 6 bases, the J end by 1 base, with 10 bases between. Germline CDR1 MDHEN, CDR2 SYDVKM. CDR3 sequence: CASRQGTSGNTIYF. CDR3 coding DNA: TGTGCCAGCAGACAGGGAACGTCTGGAAACACCATATATTTT.

This clonotype appeared many times. Written as DNA, the CDR3 is TGTGCCGGAAGGAGCGGGGCCGGGGAGCTGTTTTTT. It yields the protein CAGRSGAGELFF. V gene TRBV6-1 combines with J gene TRBJ2-2; 7 bases line up with TRBD2. Looked up from germline, CDR1 is MNHNS and CDR2 is SASEGT. Trimming at V came to 11 bases and at J to 6 bases, leaving 6 bases not matched to a gene. This CDR3 comprises 12 residues.

This clonotype has just a few counts. This chain connects TRBV20-1 to TRBJ2-7; 9 bases match TRBD2. Germline V lookup: CDR1 DFQATT, CDR2 SNEGSKA (reference sequence). Trimming removed 4 bases from V and 6 bases from J; junction bases left unmatched: 4. This CDR3 contains 12 residues. The CDR3 nucleotides read TGCAGTGCTATTACGACTAGCGGCGAGCAGTACTTC. This gives the protein CSAITTSGEQYF.

This clonotype was picked up a small number of times. This chain links TRBV4-1 with TRBJ1-1; D remains unclear. From germline, CDR1 is MGHRA and CDR2 YSYEKL. The CDR3 extends over 14 amino acids. Trimming took off 1 base at V and 2 bases at J, with 8 bases between the two ends. CDR3 amino acids: CASSQGQINTEAFF. The CDR3 coding sequence is TGCGCCAGCAGCCAAGGGCAGATAAACACTGAAGCTTTCTTT.

There are a few counts of this clonotype. In nucleotides, the CDR3 is TGTGCCAGCAGCGAGGACACCTCCGGCGAGCAGTACTTC. Translation: CASSEDTSGEQYF. This sequence joins TRBV5-6 and TRBJ2-7; TRBD1 is a possible D gene (5 bases). This CDR3 is 13 amino acids long. V was shortened by 4 bases and J by 6 bases, with 14 bases between the two germline ends. The germline V gene has CDR1 SGHDT and CDR2 YYEEEE. The complete variable domain, with remaining parts taken from reference TRBV5-6 and TRBJ2-7, reads DAGVTQSPTHLIKTRGQQVTLRCSPKSGHDTVSWYQQALGQGPQFIFQYYEEEERQRGNFPDRFSGHQFPNYSSELNVNALLLGDSALYLCASSEDTSGEQYFGPGTRLTVT.

This clonotype was seen ten or more times. The V call is TRBV12-3 or TRBV12-4, the J call TRBJ1-1; no reliable D call. The CDR3 has 14 residues. V was trimmed by 3 bases and J by 3 bases, leaving 11 bases between them. The CDR3 nucleotides read TGTGCCAGCAGTTTCTCCGCTCCGGACACTGAAGCTTTCTTT. Its protein is CASSFSAPDTEAFF.

This clonotype has more than one count but fewer than ten. J is TRBJ2-5 and V is TRBV6-5; D possibly uses TRBD1 or TRBD2 (5 bases each). Trimming shortened V by 2 bases and J by 1 base, and 11 bases separated the two germline ends. This CDR3 region has 15 residues. The germline CDR1 and CDR2 sequences are MNHEY and SVGAGI. The chain's CDR3 is CASSYIGATQETQYF. CDR3 coding DNA: TGTGCCAGCAGTTACATCGGGGCAACCCAAGAGACCCAGTACTTC.

J is TRBJ2-1 and V is TRBV9; 10 bases are a match to TRBD2. From germline, CDR1 is SGDLS and CDR2 YYNGEE. The V gene end was trimmed by 3 bases and the J gene end by 4 bases; junction bases not matched to a gene: 7. The CDR3 consists of 16 residues. The CDR3 DNA reads TGTGCCAGCAGCGGTGGGACTAGCGCCATTTACAATGAGCAGTTCTTC. Its protein is CASSGGTSAIYNEQFF.

This clonotype was detected only a few times. This sequence joins TRBV10-2 and TRBJ2-7, with D perhaps TRBD2 (6 bases). V lost 9 bases to trimming and J lost 1 base, with 16 bases between them. The CDR3 loop spans 14 amino acids. Germline-derived CDR1 and CDR2 are WSHSY and SAAADI. Here the CDR3 reads CARPGLPGSYEQYF. Written as DNA, the CDR3 is TGCGCCAGGCCGGGACTCCCCGGGTCCTACGAGCAGTACTTC.

V and J are TRBV30 and TRBJ1-6; perhaps TRBD1 as D (6 bases). This CDR3 is 15 amino acids long. Germline values: CDR1 GTSNPN, CDR2 SVGIG (reference sequence). V was cut by 1 base and J by 7 bases, with 14 bases left in between. The CDR3 bases are TGTGCCTGGAGTGGGGGGGCGGGCCCGAATTCACCCCTCCACTTT. This sequence encodes CAWSGGAGPNSPLHF.

This clonotype was detected many times. The chain carries TRBV19 and TRBJ1-1; TRBD1 matches 8 bases. The trim removed 11 bases at V and 1 base at J, leaving 15 bases unmatched. Germline loops: CDR1 LNHDA, CDR2 SQIVND (reference sequence). This CDR3 contains 16 residues. CDR3 nucleotide sequence: TGTGCCTCCGGGGGGCTTCCCGGGACAGGGAACACTGAAGCTTTCTTT. It encodes CASGGLPGTGNTEAFF.

This sequence joins TRBV20-1 and TRBJ1-1, with TRBD1 identical over 7 bases. The CDR3 consists of 15 residues. With V trimmed by 1 base and J by 3 bases, 8 bases remained unmatched. CDR1 is DFQATT, CDR2 SNEGSKA, per germline (reference sequence). The chain's CDR3 is CSARGGDSVDTEAFF. The CDR3 region has the DNA TGCAGTGCTAGAGGGGGGGACAGCGTAGACACTGAAGCTTTCTTT.